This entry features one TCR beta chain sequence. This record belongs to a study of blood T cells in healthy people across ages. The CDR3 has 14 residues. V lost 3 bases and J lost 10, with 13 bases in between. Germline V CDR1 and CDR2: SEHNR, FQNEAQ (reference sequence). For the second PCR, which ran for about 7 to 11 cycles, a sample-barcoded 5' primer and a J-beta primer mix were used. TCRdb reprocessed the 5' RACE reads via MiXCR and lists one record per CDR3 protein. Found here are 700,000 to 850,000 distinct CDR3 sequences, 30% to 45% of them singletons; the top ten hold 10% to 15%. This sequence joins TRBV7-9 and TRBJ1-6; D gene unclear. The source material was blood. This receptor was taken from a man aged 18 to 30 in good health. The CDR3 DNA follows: TGTGCCAGCAGCTTCGAAGGTTTTTCCTCACCCCTCCACTTT. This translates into CASSFEGFSSPLHF. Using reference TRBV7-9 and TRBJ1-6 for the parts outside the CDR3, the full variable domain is DTGVSQNPRHKITKRGQNVTFRCDPISEHNRLYWYRQTLGQGPEFLTYFQNEAQLEKSRLLSDRFSAERPKGSFSTLEIQRTEQGDSAMYLCASSFEGFSSPLHFGNGTRLTVT.